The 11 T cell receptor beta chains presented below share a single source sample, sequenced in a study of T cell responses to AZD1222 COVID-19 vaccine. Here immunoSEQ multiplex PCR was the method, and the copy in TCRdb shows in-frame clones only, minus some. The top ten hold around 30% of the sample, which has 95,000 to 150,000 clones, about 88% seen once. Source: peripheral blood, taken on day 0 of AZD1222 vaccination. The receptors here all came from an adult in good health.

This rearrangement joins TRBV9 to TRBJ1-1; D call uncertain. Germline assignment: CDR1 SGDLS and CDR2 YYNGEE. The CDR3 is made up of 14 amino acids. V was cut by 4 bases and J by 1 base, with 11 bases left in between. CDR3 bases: TGTGCCAGCAGCCAAGGACGGGCGAACACTGAAGCTTTCTTT. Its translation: CASSQGRANTEAFF.

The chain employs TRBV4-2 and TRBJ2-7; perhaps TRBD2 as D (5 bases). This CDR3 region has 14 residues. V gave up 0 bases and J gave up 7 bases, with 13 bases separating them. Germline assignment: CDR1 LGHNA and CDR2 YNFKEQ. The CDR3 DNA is TGTGCCAGCAGCCAAGACAAACTAGTAACGGAGCAGTACTTC. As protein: CASSQDKLVTEQYF.

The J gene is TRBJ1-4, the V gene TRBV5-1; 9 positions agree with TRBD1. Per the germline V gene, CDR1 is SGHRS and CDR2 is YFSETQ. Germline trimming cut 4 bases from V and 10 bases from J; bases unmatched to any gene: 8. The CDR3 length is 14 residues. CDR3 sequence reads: CASSPRTGEGKLFF. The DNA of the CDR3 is TGCGCCAGCAGCCCTAGGACAGGGGAGGGAAAACTGTTTTTT.

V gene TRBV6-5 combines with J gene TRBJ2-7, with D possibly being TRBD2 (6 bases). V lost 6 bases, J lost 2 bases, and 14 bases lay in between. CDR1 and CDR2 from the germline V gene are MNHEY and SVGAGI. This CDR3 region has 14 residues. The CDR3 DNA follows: TGTGCCAGCAGGATGGGCGGGACGGCCTACGAGCAGTACTTC. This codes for CASRMGGTAYEQYF.

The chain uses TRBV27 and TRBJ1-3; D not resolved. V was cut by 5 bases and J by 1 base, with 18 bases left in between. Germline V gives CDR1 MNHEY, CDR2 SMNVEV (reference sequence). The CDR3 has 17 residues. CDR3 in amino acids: CASSPHLDQLSGNTIYF. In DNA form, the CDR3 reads TGTGCCAGCAGTCCGCATTTGGACCAGCTTTCTGGAAACACCATATATTTT.

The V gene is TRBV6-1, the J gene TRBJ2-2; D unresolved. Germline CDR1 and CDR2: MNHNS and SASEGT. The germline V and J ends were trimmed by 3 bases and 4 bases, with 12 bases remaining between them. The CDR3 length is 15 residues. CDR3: CASSEMNRATGELFF. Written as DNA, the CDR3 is TGTGCCAGCAGTGAGATGAACAGAGCCACCGGGGAGCTGTTTTTT.

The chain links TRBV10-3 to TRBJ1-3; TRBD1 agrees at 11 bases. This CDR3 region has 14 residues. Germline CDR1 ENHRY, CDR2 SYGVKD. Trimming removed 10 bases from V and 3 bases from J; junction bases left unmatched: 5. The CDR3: CATGQGAVGNTIYF. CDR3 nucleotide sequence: TGTGCCACCGGACAGGGGGCGGTTGGAAACACCATATATTTT.

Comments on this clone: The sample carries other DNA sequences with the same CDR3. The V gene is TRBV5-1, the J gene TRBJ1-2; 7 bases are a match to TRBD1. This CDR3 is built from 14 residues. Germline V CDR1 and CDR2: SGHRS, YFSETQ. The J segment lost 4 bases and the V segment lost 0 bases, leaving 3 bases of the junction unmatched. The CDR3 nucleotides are TGCGCCAGCAGCTTGGGACAGGGTGGCTATGGCTACACCTTC. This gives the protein CASSLGQGGYGYTF.

CDR3 DNA sequence: TGTGCCAGCAGCCAAGGGATTCATACGCTAGCGGGGGGTAATGAGCAGTTCTTC. Its protein is CASSQGIHTLAGGNEQFF. This chain links TRBV3-1 (or the pseudogene TRBV3-2) with TRBJ2-1; 11 nucleotides match TRBD2. The junction had 12 bases not matched to a gene; V was cut back by 1 base and J by 7 bases. This CDR3 comprises 18 residues. In germline, CDR1 is LGHDT, CDR2 YNNKEL (reference sequence).

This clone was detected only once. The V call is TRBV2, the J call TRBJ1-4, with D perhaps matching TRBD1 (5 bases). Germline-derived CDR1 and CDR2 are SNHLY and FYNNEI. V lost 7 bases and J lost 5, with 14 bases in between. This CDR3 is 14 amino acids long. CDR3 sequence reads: CASKDRLLNEKLFF. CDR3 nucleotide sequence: TGTGCCAGCAAAGACAGACTTCTGAATGAAAAACTGTTTTTT.

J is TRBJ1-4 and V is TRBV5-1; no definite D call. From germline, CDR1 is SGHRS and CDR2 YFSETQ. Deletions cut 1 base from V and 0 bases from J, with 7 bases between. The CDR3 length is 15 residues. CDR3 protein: CASSLNAATNEKLFF. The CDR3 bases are TGCGCCAGCAGCTTGAACGCCGCAACTAATGAAAAACTGTTTTTT.